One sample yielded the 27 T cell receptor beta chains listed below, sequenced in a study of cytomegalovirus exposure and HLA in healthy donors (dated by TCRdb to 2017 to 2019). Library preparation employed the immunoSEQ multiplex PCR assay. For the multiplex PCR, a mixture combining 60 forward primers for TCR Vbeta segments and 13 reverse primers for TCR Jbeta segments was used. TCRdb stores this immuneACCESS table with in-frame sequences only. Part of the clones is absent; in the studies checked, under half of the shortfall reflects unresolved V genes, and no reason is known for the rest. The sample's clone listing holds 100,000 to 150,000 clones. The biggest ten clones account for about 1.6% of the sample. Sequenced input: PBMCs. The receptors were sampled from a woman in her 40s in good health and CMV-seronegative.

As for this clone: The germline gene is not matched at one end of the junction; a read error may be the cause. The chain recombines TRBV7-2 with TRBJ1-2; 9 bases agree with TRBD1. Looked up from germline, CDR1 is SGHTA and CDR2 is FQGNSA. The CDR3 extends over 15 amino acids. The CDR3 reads CASTLRDRALFGYTF. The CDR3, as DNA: TGTGCCAGCACCTTAAGGGACAGGGCCCTCTTTGGCTACACCTTC. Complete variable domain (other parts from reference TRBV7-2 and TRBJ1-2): GAGVSQSPSNKVTEKGKDVELRCDPISGHTALYWYRQSLGQGLEFLIYFQGNSAPDKSGLPSDRFSAERTGGSVSTLTIQRTQQEDSAVYLCASTLRDRALFGYTFGSGTRLTVV.

CDR3 amino acids: CAISDGGTGRTDTQYF. The CDR3 bases are TGTGCCATCAGTGACGGGGGGACAGGGCGGACAGATACGCAGTATTTT. The chain links TRBV10-3 to TRBJ2-3, with TRBD1 matching over 9 bases. After removal of 3 bases from V and 3 bases from J, the junction contained 7 bases not matched to a gene. Per germline, CDR1 ENHRY and CDR2 SYGVKD. This CDR3 comprises 16 residues.

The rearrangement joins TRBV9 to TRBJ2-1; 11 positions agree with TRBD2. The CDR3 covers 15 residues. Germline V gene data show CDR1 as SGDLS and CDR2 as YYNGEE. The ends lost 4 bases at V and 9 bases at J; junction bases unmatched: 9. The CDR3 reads CASSPTSGGSGEQFF. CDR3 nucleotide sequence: TGTGCCAGCAGCCCTACTAGCGGGGGATCCGGTGAGCAGTTCTTC.

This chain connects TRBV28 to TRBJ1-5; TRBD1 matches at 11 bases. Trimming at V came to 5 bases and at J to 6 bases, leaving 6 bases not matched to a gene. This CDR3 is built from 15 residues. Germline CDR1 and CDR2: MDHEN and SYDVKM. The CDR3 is CASSRPGQGGQPQHF. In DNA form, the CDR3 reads TGTGCCAGCAGTCGTCCGGGACAGGGGGGTCAGCCCCAGCATTTT.

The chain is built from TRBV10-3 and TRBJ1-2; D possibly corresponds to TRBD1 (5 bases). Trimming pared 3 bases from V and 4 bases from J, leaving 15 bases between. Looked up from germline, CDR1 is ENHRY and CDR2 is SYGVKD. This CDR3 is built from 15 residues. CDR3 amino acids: CAISDPKDRSYGYTF. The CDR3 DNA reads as TGTGCCATCAGTGACCCCAAAGACAGATCCTATGGCTACACCTTC.

CDR3 sequence reads: CASNPSDMGNTIYF. The CDR3 DNA reads as TGTGCCAGCAACCCCTCGGACATGGGAAACACCATATATTTT. The J gene is TRBJ1-3, the V gene TRBV7-6; D perhaps matches TRBD1 (5 bases). The V end was cut by 7 bases, the J end by 4 bases, with 14 bases between. The CDR3 consists of 14 residues. From germline, CDR1 is SGHVS and CDR2 FNYEAQ.

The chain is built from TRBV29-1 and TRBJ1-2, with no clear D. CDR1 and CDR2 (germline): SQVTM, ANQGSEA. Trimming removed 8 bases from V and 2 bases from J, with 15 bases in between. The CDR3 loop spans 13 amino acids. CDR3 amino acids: CSHNNEWNYGYTF. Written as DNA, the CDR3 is TGCAGCCACAACAACGAATGGAACTATGGCTACACCTTC.

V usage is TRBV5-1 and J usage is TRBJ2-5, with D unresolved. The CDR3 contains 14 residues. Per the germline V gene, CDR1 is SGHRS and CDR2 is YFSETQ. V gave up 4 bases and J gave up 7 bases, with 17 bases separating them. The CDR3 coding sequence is TGCGCCAGCAGCCCGGATCAAGGTTCGGGGACCCAGTACTTC. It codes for CASSPDQGSGTQYF.

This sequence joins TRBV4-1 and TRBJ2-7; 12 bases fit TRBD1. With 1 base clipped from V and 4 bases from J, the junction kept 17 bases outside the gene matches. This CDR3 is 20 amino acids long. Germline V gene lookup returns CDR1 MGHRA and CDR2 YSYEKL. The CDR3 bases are TGCGCCAGCAGCCAAGCCTGGACCCGGGACAGGGGGCGCGGGAGATACGAGCAGTACTTC. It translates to CASSQAWTRDRGRGRYEQYF.

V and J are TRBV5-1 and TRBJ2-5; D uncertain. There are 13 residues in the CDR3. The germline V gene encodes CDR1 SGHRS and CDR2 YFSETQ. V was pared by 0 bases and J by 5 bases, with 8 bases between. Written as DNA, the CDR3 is TGCGCCAGCAGCTTGGATGGTAGTGAGACCCAGTACTTC. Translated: CASSLDGSETQYF.

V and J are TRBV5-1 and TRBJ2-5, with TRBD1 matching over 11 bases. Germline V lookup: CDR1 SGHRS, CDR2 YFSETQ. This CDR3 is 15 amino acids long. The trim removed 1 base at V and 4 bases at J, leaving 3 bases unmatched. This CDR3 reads CASSLTGTGGETQYF. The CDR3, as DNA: TGCGCCAGCAGCTTGACCGGGACAGGGGGAGAGACCCAGTACTTC.

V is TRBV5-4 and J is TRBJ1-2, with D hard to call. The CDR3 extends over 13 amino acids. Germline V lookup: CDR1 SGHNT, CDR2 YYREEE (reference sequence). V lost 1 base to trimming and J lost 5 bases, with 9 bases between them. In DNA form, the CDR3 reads TGTGCCAGCAGCTTGAACAGTTTATATGGCTACACCTTC. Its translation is CASSLNSLYGYTF.

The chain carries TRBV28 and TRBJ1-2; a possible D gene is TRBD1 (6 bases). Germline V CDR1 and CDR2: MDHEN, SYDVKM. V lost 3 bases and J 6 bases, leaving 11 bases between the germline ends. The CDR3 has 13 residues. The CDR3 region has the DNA TGTGCCAGCAGTTTGGGACACACGAATGGCTACACCTTC. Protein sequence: CASSLGHTNGYTF.

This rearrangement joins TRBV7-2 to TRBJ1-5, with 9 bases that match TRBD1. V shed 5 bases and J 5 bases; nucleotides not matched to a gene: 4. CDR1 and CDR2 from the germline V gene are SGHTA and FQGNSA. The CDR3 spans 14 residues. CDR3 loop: CASSPRQGDQPQHF. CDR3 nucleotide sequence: TGTGCCAGCAGCCCCCGACAGGGGGATCAGCCCCAGCATTTT.

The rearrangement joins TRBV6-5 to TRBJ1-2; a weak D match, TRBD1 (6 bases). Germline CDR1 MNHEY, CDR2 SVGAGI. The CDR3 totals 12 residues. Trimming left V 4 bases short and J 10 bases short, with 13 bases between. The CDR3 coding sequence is TGTGCCAGCAGTTCCCCGACAGGACACTACACCTTC. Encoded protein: CASSSPTGHYTF.

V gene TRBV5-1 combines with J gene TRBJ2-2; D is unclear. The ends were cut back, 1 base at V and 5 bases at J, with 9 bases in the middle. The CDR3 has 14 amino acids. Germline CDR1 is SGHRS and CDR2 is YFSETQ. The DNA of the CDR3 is TGCGCCAGCAGCTTGAACGTGCAGACCGGGGAGCTGTTTTTT. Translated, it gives CASSLNVQTGELFF.

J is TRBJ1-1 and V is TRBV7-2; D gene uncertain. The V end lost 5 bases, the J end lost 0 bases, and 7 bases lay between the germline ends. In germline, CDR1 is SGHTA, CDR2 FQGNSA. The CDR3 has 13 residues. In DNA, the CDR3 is TGTGCCAGCAGCCCTCAGGTGAACACTGAAGCTTTCTTT. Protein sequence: CASSPQVNTEAFF.

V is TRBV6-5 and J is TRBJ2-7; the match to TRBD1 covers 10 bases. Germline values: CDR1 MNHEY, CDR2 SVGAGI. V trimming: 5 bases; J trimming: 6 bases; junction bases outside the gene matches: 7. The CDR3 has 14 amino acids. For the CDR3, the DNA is TGTGCCAGCAGTCGAGACAGGGGGCAGGGCGAGCAGTACGTC. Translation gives CASSRDRGQGEQYV.

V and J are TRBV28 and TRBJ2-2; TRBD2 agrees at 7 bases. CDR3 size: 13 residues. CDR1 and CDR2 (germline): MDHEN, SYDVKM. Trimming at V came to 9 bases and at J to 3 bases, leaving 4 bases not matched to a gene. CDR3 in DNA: TGTGCCAGTCGGACTAGACACACCGGGGAGCTGTTTTTT. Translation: CASRTRHTGELFF.

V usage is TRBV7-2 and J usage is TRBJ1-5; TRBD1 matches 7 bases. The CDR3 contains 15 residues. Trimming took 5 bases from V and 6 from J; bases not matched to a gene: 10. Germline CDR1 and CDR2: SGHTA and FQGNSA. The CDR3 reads CASSTRQGPGQPQHF. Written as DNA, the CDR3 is TGTGCCAGCAGCACAAGACAGGGACCGGGTCAGCCCCAGCATTTT.

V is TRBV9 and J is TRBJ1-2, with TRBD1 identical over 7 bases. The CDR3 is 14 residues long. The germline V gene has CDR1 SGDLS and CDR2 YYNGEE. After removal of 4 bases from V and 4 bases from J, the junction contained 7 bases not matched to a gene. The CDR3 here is CASSLTTGIYGYTF. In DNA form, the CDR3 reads TGTGCCAGCAGCCTCACGACAGGGATCTATGGCTACACCTTC.

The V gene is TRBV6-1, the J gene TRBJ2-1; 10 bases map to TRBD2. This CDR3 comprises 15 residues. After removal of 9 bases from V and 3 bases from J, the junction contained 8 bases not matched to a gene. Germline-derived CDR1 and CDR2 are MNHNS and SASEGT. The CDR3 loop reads CASEVAGGNYNEQFF. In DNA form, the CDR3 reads TGTGCCAGTGAGGTAGCGGGGGGTAACTACAATGAGCAGTTCTTC.

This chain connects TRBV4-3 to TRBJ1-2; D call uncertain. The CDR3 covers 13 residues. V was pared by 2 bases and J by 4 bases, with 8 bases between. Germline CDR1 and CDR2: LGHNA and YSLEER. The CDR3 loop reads CASSQSSSYGYTF. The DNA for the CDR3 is TGCGCCAGCAGCCAATCTTCCAGCTATGGCTACACCTTC.

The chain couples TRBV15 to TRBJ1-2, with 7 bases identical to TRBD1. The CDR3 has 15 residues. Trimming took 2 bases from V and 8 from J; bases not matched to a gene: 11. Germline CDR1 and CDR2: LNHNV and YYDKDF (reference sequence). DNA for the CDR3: TGTGCCACCAGCAGAACTTGGACAGGCCAGGAAGGCTACACCTTC. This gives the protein CATSRTWTGQEGYTF.

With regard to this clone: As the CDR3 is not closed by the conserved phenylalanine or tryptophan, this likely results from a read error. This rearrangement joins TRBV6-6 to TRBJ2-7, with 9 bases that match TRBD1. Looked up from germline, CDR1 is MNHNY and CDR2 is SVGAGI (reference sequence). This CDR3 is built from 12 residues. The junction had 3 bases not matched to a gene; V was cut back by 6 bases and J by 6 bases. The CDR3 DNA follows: TGTGCCAGCAGACAGGGGGCCGGCGAGCAGTACGGC. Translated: CASRQGAGEQYG.

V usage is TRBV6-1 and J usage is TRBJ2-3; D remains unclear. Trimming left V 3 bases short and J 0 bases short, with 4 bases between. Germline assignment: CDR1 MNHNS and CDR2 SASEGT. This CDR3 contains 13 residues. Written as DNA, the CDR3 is TGTGCCAGCAGTGAGGCTAGCACAGATACGCAGTATTTT. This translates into CASSEASTDTQYF.

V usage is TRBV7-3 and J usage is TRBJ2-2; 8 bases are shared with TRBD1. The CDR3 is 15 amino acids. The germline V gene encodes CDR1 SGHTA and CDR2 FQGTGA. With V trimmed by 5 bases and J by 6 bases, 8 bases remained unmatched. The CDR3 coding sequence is TGTGCCAGCAGCCACGGACAGGGTTGGGCCGGGGAGCTGTTTTTT. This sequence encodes CASSHGQGWAGELFF.